Listed here are 18 T cell receptor beta chains from one sample, sequenced in a study of glioma-infiltrating T cells after dendritic cell vaccination. TCRdb's table, derived via immunoSEQ multiplex PCR, lists solely in-frame clones and lacks some. The table shows 55,000 to 70,000 clones, with around four fifths occurring only once. Sequenced here: blood, sampled before dendritic cell vaccination. These TCRs come from a human donor with glioblastoma.

Only a few counts were recorded for this clone. CDR3 region: CASSLGGGQTASSYEQYF. As DNA, the CDR3 is TGCGCCAGCAGCTTGGGGGGGGGCCAGACCGCCTCCTCCTACGAGCAGTACTTC. J is TRBJ2-7 and V is TRBV5-1, with D tentatively TRBD2 (7 bases). CDR1 and CDR2 (germline): SGHRS, YFSETQ. V was cut by 0 bases and J by 0 bases, with 19 bases left in between. This CDR3 comprises 18 residues.

The chain couples TRBV6-5 to TRBJ1-6; D is possibly TRBD1 (6 bases). Between the trimmed V and J ends, which lost 6 bases and 6 bases, there was a span of 12 bases. Germline V CDR1 and CDR2: MNHEY, SVGAGI. The CDR3 has 14 residues. CDR3 protein: CASSRQVPNSPLHF. The CDR3 coding sequence is TGTGCCAGCAGCAGACAGGTTCCTAATTCACCCCTCCACTTT.

The chain recombines TRBV6-5 with TRBJ2-7, with D uncertain. This CDR3 has 13 amino acids. Deletions cut 6 bases from V and 3 bases from J, with 12 bases between. Germline CDR1 is MNHEY and CDR2 is SVGAGI. The CDR3, as DNA: TGTGCCAGCAGCTCCTTAGCCGACTACGAGCAGTACTTC. Translation: CASSSLADYEQYF.

This clone turned up a few times. This sequence joins TRBV7-8 and TRBJ2-4; TRBD1 matches at 8 bases. The ends lost 2 bases at V and 0 bases at J; junction bases unmatched: 9. Germline lookup yields CDR1 SGHVS and CDR2 FQNEAQ. There are 18 residues in the CDR3. This CDR3 reads CASSLSGTGDLAKNIQYF. CDR3 nucleotide sequence: TGTGCCAGCAGCTTATCGGGGACAGGTGACCTAGCCAAAAACATTCAGTACTTC.

This clone showed up just once. The rearrangement joins TRBV30 to TRBJ1-6; TRBD1 is a possible D gene (5 bases). This CDR3 contains 13 residues. The V end lost 0 bases, the J end lost 5 bases, and 5 bases lay between the germline ends. Germline V CDR1 and CDR2: GTSNPN, SVGIG (reference sequence). The CDR3 DNA reads as TGTGCCTGGAGTGTACAGGATAATTCACCCCTCCACTTT. Translated: CAWSVQDNSPLHF.

The genes are TRBV9 and TRBJ1-1; weak D call: TRBD1 (6 bases). Per germline, CDR1 SGDLS and CDR2 YYNGEE. Trimming cost V 5 bases and J 1 base, with 12 bases left between them. CDR3 length equals 14 residues. The CDR3 DNA sequence: TGTGCCAGCAGTACAGGGCCAGGGAACACTGAAGCTTTCTTT. Its translation: CASSTGPGNTEAFF.

The chain couples TRBV5-5 to TRBJ1-4; 10 bases align to TRBD1. The germline V gene has CDR1 SGHKS and CDR2 YYEKEE (reference sequence). CDR3 size: 14 residues. Trimming at V came to 4 bases and at J to 8 bases, leaving 5 bases not matched to a gene. The DNA for the CDR3 is TGTGCCAGCAGCCCGACAGGGGGCAGAGAAAAACTGTTTTTT. It encodes CASSPTGGREKLFF. The full variable domain, with the rest looked up from reference TRBV5-5 and TRBJ1-4, is DAGVTQSPTHLIKTRGQQVTLRCSPISGHKSVSWYQQVLGQGPQFIFQYYEKEERGRGNFPDRFSARQFPNYSSELNVNALLLGDSALYLCASSPTGGREKLFFGSGTQLSVL.

A single count supports this clone. The chain is built from TRBV9 and TRBJ1-1; D possibly corresponds to TRBD1 (5 bases). V was shortened by 6 bases and J by 0 bases, with 12 bases between the two germline ends. The germline V gene has CDR1 SGDLS and CDR2 YYNGEE. The CDR3 length is 14 residues. The CDR3 coding sequence is TGTGCCAGCAAAACAGGACTAATGAACACTGAAGCTTTCTTT. Encoded protein: CASKTGLMNTEAFF.

This clone has more than one count but fewer than ten. The chain employs TRBV6-1 and TRBJ2-7; D unresolved. Trimming took 0 bases from V and 6 from J, leaving 6 bases between them. The CDR3 length is 12 residues. Per the germline V gene, CDR1 is MNHNS and CDR2 is SASEGT. The CDR3 DNA is TGTGCCAGCAGTGAAGCAGAGCTCGAGCAGTACTTC. Its protein product is CASSEAELEQYF.

V is TRBV5-1 and J is TRBJ2-1; 7 bases match TRBD2. Per the germline V gene, CDR1 is SGHRS and CDR2 is YFSETQ. Trimming removed 5 bases from V and 7 bases from J; junction bases left unmatched: 12. This CDR3 region has 15 residues. In nucleotides, the CDR3 is TGCGCCAGCAGTTTCTTAGCGGGCGAGCGGAATGAGCAGTTCTTC. It yields the protein CASSFLAGERNEQFF.

This chain links TRBV7-2 with TRBJ2-3; a possible D gene is TRBD2 (6 bases). V lost 3 bases and J lost 8, with 9 bases in between. The CDR3 contains 12 residues. Germline V gene sequence: CDR1 SGHTA, CDR2 FQGNSA. This CDR3 reads CASSFLEGTQYF. In DNA, the CDR3 is TGTGCCAGCAGCTTTTTGGAGGGTACGCAGTATTTT.

The chain employs TRBV27 and TRBJ1-2; D gene uncertain. V lost 6 bases and J 5 bases, leaving 13 bases between the germline ends. The CDR3 consists of 13 residues. CDR1 is MNHEY, CDR2 SMNVEV, per germline (reference sequence). DNA for the CDR3: TGTGCCAGCAGAGTTTCCGGTTCTTATGGCTACACCTTC. Residues: CASRVSGSYGYTF.

The genes are TRBV2 and TRBJ2-7, with D perhaps matching TRBD2 (5 bases). The CDR3 is 12 amino acids. CDR1 and CDR2 (germline): SNHLY, FYNNEI. The ends were cut back, 11 bases at V and 3 bases at J, with 14 bases in the middle. CDR3 in DNA: TGTGCCGACGGCGAGAGGGACTACGAGCAGTACTTC. As protein: CADGERDYEQYF.

The V gene is TRBV10-3, the J gene TRBJ1-6; the match to TRBD1 covers 11 bases. V trimming: 10 bases; J trimming: 9 bases; junction bases outside the gene matches: 2. Germline CDR1 and CDR2: ENHRY and SYGVKD. The CDR3 runs 12 residues. The CDR3 here is CATGQGGSPLHF. CDR3 nucleotide sequence: TGTGCCACGGGACAGGGGGGTTCACCCCTCCACTTT.

The chain has TRBV19 and TRBJ2-5, with 15 nucleotides matching TRBD2. Looked up from germline, CDR1 is LNHDA and CDR2 is SQIVND (reference sequence). The V segment lost 6 bases and the J segment 0 bases; nucleotides outside the gene matches: 2. This CDR3 has 16 residues. The CDR3 is CASRGTSGGYQETQYF. The CDR3 DNA sequence: TGTGCCAGTAGAGGGACTAGCGGGGGGTACCAAGAGACCCAGTACTTC.

V and J are TRBV9 and TRBJ1-1; D is unclear. Germline V gives CDR1 SGDLS, CDR2 YYNGEE. This CDR3 has 13 residues. V lost 1 base to trimming and J lost 2 bases, with 6 bases between them. CDR3 in DNA: TGTGCCAGCAGCGTACGTAGCAACACTGAAGCTTTCTTT. Translated: CASSVRSNTEAFF.

This chain joins TRBV5-1 and TRBJ2-3; D is undetermined. This CDR3 contains 13 residues. Germline V gene lookup returns CDR1 SGHRS and CDR2 YFSETQ. Trimming left V 4 bases short and J 5 bases short, with 11 bases between. CDR3 DNA sequence: TGCGCCAGCAGCCCCTACCCGGGAGATACGCAGTATTTT. Its protein product is CASSPYPGDTQYF.

This rearrangement joins TRBV6-1 to TRBJ2-7, with TRBD2 matching over 10 bases. This CDR3 spans 14 amino acids. V shed 6 bases, J shed 3 bases, and the junction held 5 bases outside the gene matches. The germline gives CDR1 MNHNS, CDR2 SASEGT. The CDR3 nucleotides are TGTGCCAGCAGGTCAAGCGGGGGGGTCTACGAGCAGTACTTC. Encoded protein: CASRSSGGVYEQYF.